The text below deals with one T cell receptor (beta chain). The antigen is undetermined. In germline, CDR1 is SNHLY, CDR2 FYNNEI. The CDR3 has 15 amino acids. J gave up 7 bases and V 6 bases, and 6 bases lay outside the gene matches. Sequencing was performed with immunoSEQ multiplex PCR; in TCRdb, only in-frame clones are kept and a portion is missing. There are roughly 86,000 clones in the sample; approximately 83% occur only once, and over 1.5% lies in the top ten. This record belongs to a study of OX40 agonist ivuxolimab in advanced cancers. Study-wide context: Ivuxolimab, an antibody that agonizes OX40 (CD134), was administered to the patients. Three patients had partial responses: one hepatocellular carcinoma, two cutaneous melanoma.

Exclusion of a patient followed from autoimmune disease history or systemic immunosuppression. Regarding the study as a whole: At 0.1 to 3.0 mg/kg and by week 6, CD4+ and CD8+ T cells in the blood had expanded clonally.

The chain links TRBV2 to TRBJ1-6, with 10 bases aligning to TRBD1. The sequences come from CD4+ or CD8+ T cells sorted from blood, collected in a trial of the OX40 agonist ivuxolimab. The receptor comes from an adult with an advanced solid tumor such as melanoma, head and neck, liver or kidney cancer. In DNA, the CDR3 is TGTGCCAGCAGGGCCCCGGGACAGGGGAATTCACCCCTCCACTTT. Translated: CASRAPGQGNSPLHF.